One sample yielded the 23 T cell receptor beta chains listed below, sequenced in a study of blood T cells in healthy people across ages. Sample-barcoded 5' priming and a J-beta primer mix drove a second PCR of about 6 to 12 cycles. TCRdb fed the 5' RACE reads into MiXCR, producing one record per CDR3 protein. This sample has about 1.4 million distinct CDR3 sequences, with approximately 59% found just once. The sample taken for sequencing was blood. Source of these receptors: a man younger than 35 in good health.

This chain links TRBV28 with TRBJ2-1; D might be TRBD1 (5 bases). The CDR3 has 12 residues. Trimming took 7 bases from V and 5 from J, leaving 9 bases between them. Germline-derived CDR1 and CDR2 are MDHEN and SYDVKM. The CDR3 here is CASKLTDNEQFF. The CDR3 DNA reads TGTGCCAGCAAACTGACAGACAATGAGCAGTTCTTC.

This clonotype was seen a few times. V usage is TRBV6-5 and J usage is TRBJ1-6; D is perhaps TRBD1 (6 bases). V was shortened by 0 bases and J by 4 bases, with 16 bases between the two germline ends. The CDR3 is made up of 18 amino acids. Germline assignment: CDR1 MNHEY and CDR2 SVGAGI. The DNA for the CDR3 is TGTGCCAGCAGTTACTCGATTGGCAGGGGCAGATATAATTCACCCCTCCACTTT. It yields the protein CASSYSIGRGRYNSPLHF.

CDR3 nucleotides: TGCAGCGTTGAACATGGGACGGACTATGGCTACACCTTC. It codes for CSVEHGTDYGYTF. The chain joins TRBV29-1 to TRBJ1-2; a possible D gene is TRBD1 (5 bases). Trimming took 2 bases from V and 3 from J, leaving 10 bases between them. CDR3 length equals 13 residues. Germline V gives CDR1 SQVTM, CDR2 ANQGSEA.

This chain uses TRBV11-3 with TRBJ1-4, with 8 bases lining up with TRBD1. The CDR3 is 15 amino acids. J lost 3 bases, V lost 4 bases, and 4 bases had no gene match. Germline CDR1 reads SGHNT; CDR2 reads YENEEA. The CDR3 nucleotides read TGTGCCAGCAGCTCCGGACAGGGTCCTAATGAAAAACTGTTTTTT. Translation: CASSSGQGPNEKLFF.

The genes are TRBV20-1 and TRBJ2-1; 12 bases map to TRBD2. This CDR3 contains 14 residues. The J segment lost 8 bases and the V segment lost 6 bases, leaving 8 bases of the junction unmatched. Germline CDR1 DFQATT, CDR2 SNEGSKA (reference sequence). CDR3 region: CSAETSGRTHEQFF. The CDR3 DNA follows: TGCAGTGCAGAAACTAGCGGGAGGACCCATGAGCAGTTCTTC.

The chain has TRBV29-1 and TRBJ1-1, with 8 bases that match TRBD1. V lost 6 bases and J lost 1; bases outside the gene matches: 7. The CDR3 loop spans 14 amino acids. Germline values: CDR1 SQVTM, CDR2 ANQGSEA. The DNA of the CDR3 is TGCAGCGTCCGGGACACAGGGGGGAACACTGAAGCTTTCTTT. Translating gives CSVRDTGGNTEAFF.

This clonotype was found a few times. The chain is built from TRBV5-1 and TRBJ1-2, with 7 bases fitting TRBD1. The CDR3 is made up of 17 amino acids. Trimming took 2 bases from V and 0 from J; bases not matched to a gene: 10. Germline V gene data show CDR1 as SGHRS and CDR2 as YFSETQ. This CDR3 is CASSLGGQTLTNYGYTF. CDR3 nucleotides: TGCGCCAGCAGCTTAGGGGGACAGACCCTGACTAACTATGGCTACACCTTC. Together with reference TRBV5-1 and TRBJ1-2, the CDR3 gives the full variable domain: KAGVTQTPRYLIKTRGQQVTLSCSPISGHRSVSWYQQTPGQGLQFLFEYFSETQRNKGNFPGRFSGRQFSNSRSEMNVSTLELGDSALYLCASSLGGQTLTNYGYTFGSGTRLTVV.

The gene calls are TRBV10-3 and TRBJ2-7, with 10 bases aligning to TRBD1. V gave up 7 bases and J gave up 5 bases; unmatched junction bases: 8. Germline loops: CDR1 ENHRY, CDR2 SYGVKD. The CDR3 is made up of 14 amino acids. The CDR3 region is CAITDGTGDDEQYF. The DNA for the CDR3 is TGTGCCATCACCGACGGGACAGGGGACGACGAGCAGTACTTC.

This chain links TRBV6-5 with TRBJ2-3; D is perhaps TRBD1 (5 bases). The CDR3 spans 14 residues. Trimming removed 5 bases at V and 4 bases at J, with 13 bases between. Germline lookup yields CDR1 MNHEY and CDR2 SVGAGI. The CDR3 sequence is CASSIYQGSDTQYF. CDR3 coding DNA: TGTGCCAGCAGTATTTACCAGGGATCAGATACGCAGTATTTT.

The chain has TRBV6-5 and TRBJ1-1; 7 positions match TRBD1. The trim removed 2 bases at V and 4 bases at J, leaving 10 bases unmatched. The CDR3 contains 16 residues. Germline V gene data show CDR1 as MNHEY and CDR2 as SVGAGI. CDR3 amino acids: CASSYQGGWVGTEAFF. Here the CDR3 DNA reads TGTGCCAGCAGTTACCAGGGGGGATGGGTGGGCACTGAAGCTTTCTTT.

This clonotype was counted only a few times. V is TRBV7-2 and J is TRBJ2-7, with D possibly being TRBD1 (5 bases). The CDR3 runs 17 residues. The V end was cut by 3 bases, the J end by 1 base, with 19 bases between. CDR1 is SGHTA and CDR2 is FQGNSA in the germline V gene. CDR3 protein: CASSFLLDSKPSYEQYF. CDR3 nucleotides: TGTGCCAGCAGCTTTCTCTTAGACAGCAAGCCTTCCTACGAGCAGTACTTC. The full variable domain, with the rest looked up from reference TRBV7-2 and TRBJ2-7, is GAGVSQSPSNKVTEKGKDVELRCDPISGHTALYWYRQSLGQGLEFLIYFQGNSAPDKSGLPSDRFSAERTGGSVSTLTIQRTQQEDSAVYLCASSFLLDSKPSYEQYFGPGTRLTVT.

CDR3 nucleotides: TGTGCCAGCAGTTTACCCCTCGACGGAAGATCCTACGAGCAGTACTTC. The encoded protein is CASSLPLDGRSYEQYF. The V gene is TRBV28, the J gene TRBJ2-7; unclear D gene. V lost 2 bases and J lost 1, with 15 bases in between. The CDR3 contains 16 residues. The germline CDR1 and CDR2 sequences are MDHEN and SYDVKM. Full variable domain (rest looked up from reference TRBV28 and TRBJ2-7): DVKVTQSSRYLVKRTGEKVFLECVQDMDHENMFWYRQDPGLGLRLIYFSYDVKMKEKGDIPEGYSVSREKKERFSLILESASTNQTSMYLCASSLPLDGRSYEQYFGPGTRLTVT.

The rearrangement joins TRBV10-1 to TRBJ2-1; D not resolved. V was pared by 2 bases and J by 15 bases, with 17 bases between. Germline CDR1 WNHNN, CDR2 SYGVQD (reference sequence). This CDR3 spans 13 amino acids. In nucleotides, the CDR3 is TGCGCCAGCAGTGAGGCCAGGCAAGAGACCCGGTTCTTC. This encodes CASSEARQETRFF.

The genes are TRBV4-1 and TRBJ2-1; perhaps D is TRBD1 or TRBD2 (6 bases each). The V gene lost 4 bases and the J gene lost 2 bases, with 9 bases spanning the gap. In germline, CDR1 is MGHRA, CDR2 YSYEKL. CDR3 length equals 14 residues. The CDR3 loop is CASSRGAAYNEQFF. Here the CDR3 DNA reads TGCGCCAGCAGCCGGGGGGCAGCCTACAATGAGCAGTTCTTC.

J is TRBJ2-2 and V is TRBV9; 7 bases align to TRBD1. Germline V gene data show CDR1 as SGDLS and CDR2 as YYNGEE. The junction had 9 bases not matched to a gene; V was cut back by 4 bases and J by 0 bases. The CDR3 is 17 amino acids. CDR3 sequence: CASSNPPGQTNTGELFF. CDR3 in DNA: TGTGCCAGCAGCAATCCGCCGGGACAGACGAACACCGGGGAGCTGTTTTTT. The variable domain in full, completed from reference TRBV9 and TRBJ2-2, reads DSGVTQTPKHLITATGQRVTLRCSPRSGDLSVYWYQQSLDQGLQFLIQYYNGEERAKGNILERFSAQQFPDLHSELNLSSLELGDSALYFCASSNPPGQTNTGELFFGEGSRLTVL.

CDR3 DNA sequence: TGTGCCAGCAGTAACCCCGGGACAGGGGTTCCCTACGAGCAGTACTTC. Residues: CASSNPGTGVPYEQYF. The rearrangement joins TRBV6-2 or TRBV6-3 to TRBJ2-7; 10 bases are a match to TRBD1. The CDR3 consists of 16 residues. The trim removed 5 bases at V and 2 bases at J, leaving 9 bases unmatched. Germline loops: CDR1 MNHEY, CDR2 SVGEGT.

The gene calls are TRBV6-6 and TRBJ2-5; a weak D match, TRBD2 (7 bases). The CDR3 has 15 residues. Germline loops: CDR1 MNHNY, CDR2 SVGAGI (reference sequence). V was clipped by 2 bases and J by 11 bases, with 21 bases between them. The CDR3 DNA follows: TGTGCCAGCAGTTACGGGGGCGGGAGTATCAATGAGCAGTACTTC. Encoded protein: CASSYGGGSINEQYF.

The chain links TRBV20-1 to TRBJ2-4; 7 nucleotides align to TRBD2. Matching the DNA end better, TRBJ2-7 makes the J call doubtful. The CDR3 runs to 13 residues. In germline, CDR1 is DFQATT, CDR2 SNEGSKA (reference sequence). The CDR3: CSAREGTPYEQYF. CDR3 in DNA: TGCAGTGCAAGGGAGGGAACCCCCTACGAGCAGTACTTC.

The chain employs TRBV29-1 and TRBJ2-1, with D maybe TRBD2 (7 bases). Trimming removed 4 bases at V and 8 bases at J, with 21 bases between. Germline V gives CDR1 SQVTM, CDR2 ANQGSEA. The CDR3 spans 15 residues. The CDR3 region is CSVGGGATYTDEQFF. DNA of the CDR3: TGCAGCGTTGGGGGGGGCGCCACCTACACCGATGAGCAGTTCTTC.

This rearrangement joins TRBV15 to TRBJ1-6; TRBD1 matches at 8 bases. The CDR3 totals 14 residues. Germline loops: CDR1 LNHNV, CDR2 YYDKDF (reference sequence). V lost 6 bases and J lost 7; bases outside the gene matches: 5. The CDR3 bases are TGTGCCACCAGTTACTACAGGGGGAATTCACCCCTCCACTTT. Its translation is CATSYYRGNSPLHF.

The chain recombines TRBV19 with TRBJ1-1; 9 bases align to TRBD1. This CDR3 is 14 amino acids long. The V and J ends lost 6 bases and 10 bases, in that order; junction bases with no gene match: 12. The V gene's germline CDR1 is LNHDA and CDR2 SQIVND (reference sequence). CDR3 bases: TGTGCCAGTAGAGCCGGGACAGGGCTCGTCGGAGCTTTCTTT. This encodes CASRAGTGLVGAFF.

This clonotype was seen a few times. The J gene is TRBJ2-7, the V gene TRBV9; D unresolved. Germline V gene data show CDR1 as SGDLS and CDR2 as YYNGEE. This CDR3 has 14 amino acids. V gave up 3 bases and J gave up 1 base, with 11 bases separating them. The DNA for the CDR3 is TGTGCCAGCAGCGCCCACCCGGAGTCCTACGAGCAGTACTTC. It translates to CASSAHPESYEQYF.

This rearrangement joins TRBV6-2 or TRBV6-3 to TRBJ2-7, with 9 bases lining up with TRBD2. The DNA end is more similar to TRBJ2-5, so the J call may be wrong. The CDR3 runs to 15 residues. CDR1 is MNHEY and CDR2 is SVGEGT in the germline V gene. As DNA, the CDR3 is TGTGCCAGCAACTTTGGAGCGGGGGGCGGAGAGACCCAGTACTTC. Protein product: CASNFGAGGGETQYF.